This T cell receptor (beta chain) appears in the sequencing data of a study of blood T cell repertoires in COVID-19. In the original analysis: The assay estimated nucleated cells by amplifying reference gene primers. Assay used: immunoSEQ multiplex PCR; TCRdb lists only in-frame clones, some missing. The DNA gave D and trimming, while V, J and clone size come from that table. The profile covers about 480,000 clones, with 80% to 90% appearing a single time and around 7.9% taken by the ten largest. Donors were grouped by their self-reported clinical history. This CDR3 contains 15 residues. Germline-derived CDR1 and CDR2 are LNHNV and YYDKDF (reference sequence). V lost 1 base to trimming and J lost 5 bases, with 14 bases between them.

The sequenced material came from PBMCs or T cells enriched from blood (not recorded which). The rearrangement joins TRBV15 to TRBJ1-2; TRBD1 is a possible D gene (5 bases). This TCR was sampled from a woman in her fifties or sixties who had recovered from COVID-19. CDR3 DNA: TGTGCCACCAGCAGAGGGGGCTCGGGTTTGTATGGCTACACCTTC. Translating gives CATSRGGSGLYGYTF.